Here is one T cell receptor (beta chain) with its context. These data are taken from a study of blood T cell repertoires in COVID-19. Study as a whole: The samples span acute and convalescent COVID-19 from the United States, Italy and Spain.

Germline V gives CDR1 SGHNT, CDR2 YYREEE (reference sequence). The CDR3 is 15 amino acids. V was cut by 4 bases and J by 2 bases, with 13 bases left in between. Data came from immunoSEQ multiplex PCR; TCRdb stores just in-frame clones and leaves some out. The sample comprises some 360,000 clones, 89% of which are singletons, and approximately 4.1% rests with the top ten. This rearrangement joins TRBV5-4 to TRBJ2-1, with TRBD2 as a possible D gene (6 bases). The receptor was derived from a woman aged 60 to 75 with COVID-19, enrolled during active disease. The specimen was peripheral blood. The CDR3 spells CASSLGGPTYNEQFF. CDR3 bases: TGTGCCAGCAGCCTGGGAGGTCCAACCTACAATGAGCAGTTCTTC.